The clone carrying this TCR beta chain occurred a few times. Its antigen is undetermined. This specimen belongs to a study of T cell repertoires in cytomegalovirus infection. Overall study context: Public TCR beta signatures provided an indication of both CMV infection and a matching HLA type.

Broader study findings: Carriers of CMV and the relevant HLA type were discriminated by public TCR beta frequency.

TCRdb recomputed calls from the reads with MiXCR, one row per CDR3 protein. The profile covers about 700,000 distinct CDR3 sequences, with around 30% appearing a single time and roughly 18% taken by the ten largest. The specimen comprised cultured PBMCs, sampled from culture after CMV antigen stimulation. This clonotype originated in a human donor in good health (CMV status not recorded). Some clones in this sample may be carry-over from other donors' samples.

CDR3 DNA: TGTGCCAGCACACCGGGACAGGGGTGGCATGAGCAGTTCTTC. Residues: CASTPGQGWHEQFF. The chain carries TRBV2 and TRBJ2-1; TRBD1 aligns across 10 bases. The V gene's germline CDR1 is SNHLY and CDR2 FYNNEI. Losses at the gene ends were 7 bases for V and 8 bases for J; bases not matched to a gene: 8. The CDR3 totals 14 residues.